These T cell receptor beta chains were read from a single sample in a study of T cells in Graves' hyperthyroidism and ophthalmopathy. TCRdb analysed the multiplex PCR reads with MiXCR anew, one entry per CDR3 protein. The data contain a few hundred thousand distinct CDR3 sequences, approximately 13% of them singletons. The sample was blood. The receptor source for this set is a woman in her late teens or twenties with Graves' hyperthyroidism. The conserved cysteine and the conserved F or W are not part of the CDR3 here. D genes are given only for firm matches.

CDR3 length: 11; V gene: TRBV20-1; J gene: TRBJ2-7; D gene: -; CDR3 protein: SAPGTGGGEQY
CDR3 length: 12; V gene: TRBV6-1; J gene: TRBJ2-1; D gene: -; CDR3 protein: ASRVGDSYNEQF
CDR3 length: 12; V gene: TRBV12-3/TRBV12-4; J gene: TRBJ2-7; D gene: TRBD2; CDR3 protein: ASRSSGRALEQY
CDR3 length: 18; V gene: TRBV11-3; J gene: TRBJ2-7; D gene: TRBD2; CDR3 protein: ASSLASGTSGTPLFYEQY
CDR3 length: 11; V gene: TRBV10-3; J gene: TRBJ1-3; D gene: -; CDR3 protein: AITGAAGNTIY
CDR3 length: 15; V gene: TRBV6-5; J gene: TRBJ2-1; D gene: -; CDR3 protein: ASSYSLPEGLYNEQF
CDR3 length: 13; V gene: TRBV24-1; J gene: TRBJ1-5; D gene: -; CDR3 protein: ATSDGGSGNQPQH
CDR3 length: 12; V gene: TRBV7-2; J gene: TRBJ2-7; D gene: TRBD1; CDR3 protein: ASSLGTGLHEQY
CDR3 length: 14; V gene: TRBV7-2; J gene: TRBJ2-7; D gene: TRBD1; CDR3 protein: ASRLESQGAGYEQY
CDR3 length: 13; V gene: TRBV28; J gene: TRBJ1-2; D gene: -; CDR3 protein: ASSTPMRGTYGYT
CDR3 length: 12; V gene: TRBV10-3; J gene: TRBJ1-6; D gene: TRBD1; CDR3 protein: AITQGAPGSPLH
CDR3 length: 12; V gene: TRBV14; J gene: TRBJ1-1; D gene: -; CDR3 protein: ASSPRPGRPEAF
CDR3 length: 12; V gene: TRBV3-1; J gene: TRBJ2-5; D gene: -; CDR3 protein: ASSQDLGFETQY
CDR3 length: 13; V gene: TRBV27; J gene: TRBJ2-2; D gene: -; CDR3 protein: ASSSRLGGTGELF
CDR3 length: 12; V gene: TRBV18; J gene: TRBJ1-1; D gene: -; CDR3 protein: ASSPSGAGTEAF
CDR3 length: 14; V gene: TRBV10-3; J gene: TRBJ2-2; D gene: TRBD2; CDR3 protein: AISEAGGPGTGELF
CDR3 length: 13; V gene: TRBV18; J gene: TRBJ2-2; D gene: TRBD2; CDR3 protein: ASSPPAGGTGELF
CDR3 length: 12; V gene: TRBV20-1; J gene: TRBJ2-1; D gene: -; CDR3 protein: SARDPRGSNEQF
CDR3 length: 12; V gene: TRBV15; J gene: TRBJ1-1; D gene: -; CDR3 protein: ATSRDRLNTEAF
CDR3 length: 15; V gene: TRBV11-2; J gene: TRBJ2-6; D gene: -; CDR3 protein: ASSLELKASGANVLT
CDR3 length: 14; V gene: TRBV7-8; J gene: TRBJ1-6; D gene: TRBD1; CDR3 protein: ASRPRTGRMDSPLH
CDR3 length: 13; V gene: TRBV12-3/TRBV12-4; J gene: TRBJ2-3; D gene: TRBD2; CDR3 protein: ASSPGTSGGDTQY
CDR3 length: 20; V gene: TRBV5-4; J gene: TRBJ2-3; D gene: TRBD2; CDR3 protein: ASSAYLLAGGGSRRSTDTQY
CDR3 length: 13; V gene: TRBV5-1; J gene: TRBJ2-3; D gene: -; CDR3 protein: ASSPNAGATDTQY
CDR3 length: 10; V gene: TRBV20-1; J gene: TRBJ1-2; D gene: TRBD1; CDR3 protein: SAADRAEGYT
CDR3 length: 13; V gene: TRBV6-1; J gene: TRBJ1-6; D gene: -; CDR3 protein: ASSSGETYNSPLH
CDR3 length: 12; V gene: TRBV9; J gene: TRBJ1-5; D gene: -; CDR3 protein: ASSVGDLPQPQH
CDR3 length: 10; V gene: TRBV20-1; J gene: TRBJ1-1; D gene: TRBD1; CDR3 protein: SAPGQGSEAF
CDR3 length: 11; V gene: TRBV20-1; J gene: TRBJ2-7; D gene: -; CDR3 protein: SARRVAGAEQY
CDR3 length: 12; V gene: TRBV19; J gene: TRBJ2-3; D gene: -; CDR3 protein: ASSPRALGDTQY
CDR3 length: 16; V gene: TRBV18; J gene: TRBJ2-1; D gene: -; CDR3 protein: ASSPLDGPALTYNEQF
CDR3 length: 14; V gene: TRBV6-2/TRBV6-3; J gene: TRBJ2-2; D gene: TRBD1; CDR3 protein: ASSFTGARNTGELF
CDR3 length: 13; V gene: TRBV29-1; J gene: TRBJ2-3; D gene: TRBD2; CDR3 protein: SVLFSGRGAGAQY
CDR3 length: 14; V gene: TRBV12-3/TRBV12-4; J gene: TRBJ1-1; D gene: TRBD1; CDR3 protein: ASSLDSGQGWTEAF
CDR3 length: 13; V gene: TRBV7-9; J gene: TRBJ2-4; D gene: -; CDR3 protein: ASSDTRPSKNIQY
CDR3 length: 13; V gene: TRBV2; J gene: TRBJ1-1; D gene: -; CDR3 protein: ASSEKGRLNTEAF
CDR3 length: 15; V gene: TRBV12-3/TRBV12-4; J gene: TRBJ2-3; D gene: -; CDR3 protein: ASTPLQVAEDTDTQY
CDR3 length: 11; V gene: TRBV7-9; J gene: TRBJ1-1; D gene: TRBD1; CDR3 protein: ASSLAQGTEAF
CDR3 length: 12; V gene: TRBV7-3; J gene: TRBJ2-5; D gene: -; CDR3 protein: ASSQDANQETQY
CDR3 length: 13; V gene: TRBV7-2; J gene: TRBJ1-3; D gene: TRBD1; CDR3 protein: ASSPGTGAGNTIY
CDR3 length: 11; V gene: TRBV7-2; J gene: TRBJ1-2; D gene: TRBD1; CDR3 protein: ASSFGQEYGYT
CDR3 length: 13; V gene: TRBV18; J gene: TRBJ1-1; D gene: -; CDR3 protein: ASSPGGGWDTEAF
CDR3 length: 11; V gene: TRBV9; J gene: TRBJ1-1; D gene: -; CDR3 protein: ASSVEPNTEAF
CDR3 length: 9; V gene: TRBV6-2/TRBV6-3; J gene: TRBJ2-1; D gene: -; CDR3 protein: ASSLMTEQF
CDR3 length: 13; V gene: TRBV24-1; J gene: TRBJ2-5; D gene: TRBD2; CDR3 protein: ATSDFRGVGETQY
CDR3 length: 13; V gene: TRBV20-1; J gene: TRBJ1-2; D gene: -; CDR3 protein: SARDGGGLGYGYT
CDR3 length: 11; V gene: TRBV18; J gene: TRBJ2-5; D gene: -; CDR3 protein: ASSPTYQETQY
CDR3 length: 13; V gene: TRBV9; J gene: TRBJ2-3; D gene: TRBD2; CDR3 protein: ASTQTSGSTDTQY
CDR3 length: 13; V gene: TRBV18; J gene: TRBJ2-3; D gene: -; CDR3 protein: ASSPTQGSTDTQY
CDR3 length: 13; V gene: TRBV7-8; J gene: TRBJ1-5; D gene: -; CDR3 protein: ASSLLRVLHQPQH
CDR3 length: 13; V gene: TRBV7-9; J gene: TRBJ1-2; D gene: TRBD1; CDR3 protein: ASSGGQGARLGYT